Each of the 7 T cell receptor beta chains below was sequenced from the same sample in a study of T cell responses to AZD1222 COVID-19 vaccine. Method: immunoSEQ multiplex PCR; TCRdb's copy keeps in-frame clones and lacks some. The repertoire holds around 50,000 clones, about 88% seen once, with roughly 10% in the top ten. The input for sequencing was peripheral blood, taken on day 0 of AZD1222 vaccination. The receptors shown here come from an adult in good health.

The chain carries TRBV30 and TRBJ1-2; D not certain. The CDR3 has 13 amino acids. Germline CDR1 reads GTSNPN; CDR2 reads SVGIG (reference sequence). Trimming removed 7 bases from V and 1 base from J, with 13 bases in between. CDR3: CAFSRTINYGYTF. DNA for the CDR3: TGTGCCTTTTCCCGCACCATTAACTATGGCTACACCTTC.

This clone was seen more than once but under ten times. The chain links TRBV28 to TRBJ1-5, with D maybe TRBD1 (5 bases). Trimming shortened V by 3 bases and J by 3 bases, and 12 bases separated the two germline ends. Looked up from germline, CDR1 is MDHEN and CDR2 is SYDVKM. The CDR3 spans 15 residues. The CDR3 DNA reads TGTGCCAGCAGTTTTGGGGGAAGTCTCAATCAGCCCCAGCATTTT. It codes for CASSFGGSLNQPQHF.

The chain has TRBV19 and TRBJ2-7; D is possibly TRBD2 (5 bases). This CDR3 is 14 amino acids long. Per the germline V gene, CDR1 is LNHDA and CDR2 is SQIVND (reference sequence). Trimming cost V 1 base and J 3 bases, with 10 bases left between them. In DNA, the CDR3 is TGTGCCAGTAGTATAGCGGAGCGGAGCTACGAGCAGTACTTC. Protein sequence: CASSIAERSYEQYF.

The chain combines TRBV6-1 with TRBJ2-7, with 9 bases matching TRBD1. The V gene's germline CDR1 is MNHNS and CDR2 SASEGT. Trimming cost V 2 bases and J 1 base; bases outside gene matches: 3. The CDR3 has 15 amino acids. CDR3 amino acids: CASSELGTGSYEQYF. In DNA form, the CDR3 reads TGTGCCAGCAGTGAATTGGGGACAGGGTCCTACGAGCAGTACTTC.

The CDR3 DNA follows: TGCGCCAGCAGCCAAGATGAGGGGACTAGCAGCTTCAATGAGCAGTTCTTC. Its translation: CASSQDEGTSSFNEQFF. The rearrangement uses TRBV4-1 and TRBJ2-1; TRBD2 agrees at 9 bases. Looked up from germline, CDR1 is MGHRA and CDR2 is YSYEKL. Trimming at V came to 0 bases and at J to 6 bases, leaving 9 bases not matched to a gene. The CDR3 extends over 17 amino acids.

The rearrangement joins TRBV29-1 to TRBJ2-2; TRBD1 agrees at 8 bases. The CDR3 spans 15 residues. Losses at the gene ends were 4 bases for V and 7 bases for J; bases not matched to a gene: 11. Germline V gene lookup returns CDR1 SQVTM and CDR2 ANQGSEA. CDR3 sequence: CSVAGPGGMVGELFF. The CDR3 DNA is TGCAGCGTTGCCGGTCCAGGGGGCATGGTCGGGGAGCTGTTTTTT.

This chain links TRBV27 with TRBJ2-7; D is perhaps TRBD1 (5 bases). Germline CDR1 MNHEY, CDR2 SMNVEV (reference sequence). V was trimmed by 0 bases and J by 1 base, leaving 16 bases between them. The CDR3 length is 17 residues. The CDR3: CASSLSRPSRGSYEQYF. DNA for the CDR3: TGTGCCAGCAGTTTATCGCGCCCTAGTAGGGGTTCCTACGAGCAGTACTTC.